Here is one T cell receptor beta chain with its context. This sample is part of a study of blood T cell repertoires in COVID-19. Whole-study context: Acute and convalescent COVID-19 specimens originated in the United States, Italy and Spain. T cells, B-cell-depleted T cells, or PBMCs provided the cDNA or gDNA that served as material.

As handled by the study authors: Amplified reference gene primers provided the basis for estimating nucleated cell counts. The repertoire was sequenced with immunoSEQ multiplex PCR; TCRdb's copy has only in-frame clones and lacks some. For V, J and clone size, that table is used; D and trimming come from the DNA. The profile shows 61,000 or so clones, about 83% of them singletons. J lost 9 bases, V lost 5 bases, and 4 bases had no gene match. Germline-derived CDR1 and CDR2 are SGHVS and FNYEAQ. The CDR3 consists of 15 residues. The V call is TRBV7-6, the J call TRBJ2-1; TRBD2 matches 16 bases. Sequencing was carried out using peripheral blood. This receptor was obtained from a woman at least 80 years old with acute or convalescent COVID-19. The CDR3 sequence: CASSPGLAGGREQFF. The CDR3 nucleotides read TGTGCCAGCAGCCCGGGACTAGCGGGAGGGCGTGAGCAGTTCTTC.